This T cell receptor (beta chain) came from a study of blood T cell repertoires in COVID-19. V lost 5 bases, J lost 5 bases, and 13 bases lay in between. The CDR3 spans 14 residues. CDR1 is SEHNR and CDR2 is FQNEAQ in the germline V gene (reference sequence). Using immunoSEQ multiplex PCR, the repertoire was profiled, and TCRdb retains in-frame clones only, with some absent. This sample has around 300,000 clones, with more than 70% found just once. This sequence was found in a man aged 25 to 40 with active or convalescent COVID-19. The chain uses TRBV7-9 and TRBJ1-5; D is unresolved. The sequenced material came from peripheral blood. CDR3 amino acids: CASSMTQMDQPQHF. The CDR3 DNA is TGTGCCAGCAGCATGACTCAGATGGATCAGCCCCAGCATTTT.